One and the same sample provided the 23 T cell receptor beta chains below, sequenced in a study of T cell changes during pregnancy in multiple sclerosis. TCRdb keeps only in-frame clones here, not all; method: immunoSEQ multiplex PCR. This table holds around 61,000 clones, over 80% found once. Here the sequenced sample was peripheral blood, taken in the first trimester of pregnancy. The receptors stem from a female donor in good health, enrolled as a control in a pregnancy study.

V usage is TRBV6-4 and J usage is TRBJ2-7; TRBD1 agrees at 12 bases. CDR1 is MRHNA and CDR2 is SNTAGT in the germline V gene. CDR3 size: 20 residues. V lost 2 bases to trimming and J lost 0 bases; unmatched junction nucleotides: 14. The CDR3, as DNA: TGTGCCAGCAGTGACGGGGGACAGGGGGCGCGACGGGGATCCTCCTACGAGCAGTACTTC. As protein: CASSDGGQGARRGSSYEQYF.

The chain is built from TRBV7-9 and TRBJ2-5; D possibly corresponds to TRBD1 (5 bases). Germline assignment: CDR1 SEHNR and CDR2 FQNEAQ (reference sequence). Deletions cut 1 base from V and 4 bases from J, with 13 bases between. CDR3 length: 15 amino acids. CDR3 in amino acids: CASSLERSGSETQYF. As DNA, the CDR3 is TGTGCCAGCAGCTTAGAAAGATCAGGGTCAGAGACCCAGTACTTC.

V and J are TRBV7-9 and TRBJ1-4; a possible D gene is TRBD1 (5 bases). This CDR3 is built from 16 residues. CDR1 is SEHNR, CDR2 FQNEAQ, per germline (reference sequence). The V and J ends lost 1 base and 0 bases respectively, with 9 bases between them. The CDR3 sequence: CASSLVGTATNEKLFF. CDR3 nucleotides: TGTGCCAGCAGCTTAGTGGGGACTGCAACTAATGAAAAACTGTTTTTT.

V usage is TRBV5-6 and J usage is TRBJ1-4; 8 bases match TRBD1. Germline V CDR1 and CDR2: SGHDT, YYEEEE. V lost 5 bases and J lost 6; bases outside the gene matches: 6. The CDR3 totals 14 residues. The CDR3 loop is CASRRTGRDEKLFF. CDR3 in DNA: TGTGCCAGCAGACGGACAGGGAGGGATGAAAAACTGTTTTTT.

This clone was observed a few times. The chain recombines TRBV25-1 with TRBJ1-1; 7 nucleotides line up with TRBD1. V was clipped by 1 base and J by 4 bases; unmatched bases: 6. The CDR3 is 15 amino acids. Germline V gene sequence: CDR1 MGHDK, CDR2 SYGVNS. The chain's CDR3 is CASSEWGRGSTEAFF. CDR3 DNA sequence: TGTGCCAGCAGTGAATGGGGCAGGGGGAGCACTGAAGCTTTCTTT.

The CDR3 here is CASSGEIMNTEAFF. As DNA, the CDR3 is TGTGCCAGCTCGGGGGAAATCATGAACACTGAAGCTTTCTTT. The chain employs TRBV25-1 and TRBJ1-1, with a tentative D call TRBD1 (5 bases). CDR3 size: 14 residues. The V and J ends lost 8 bases and 0 bases respectively, with 13 bases between them. Germline assignment: CDR1 MGHDK and CDR2 SYGVNS.

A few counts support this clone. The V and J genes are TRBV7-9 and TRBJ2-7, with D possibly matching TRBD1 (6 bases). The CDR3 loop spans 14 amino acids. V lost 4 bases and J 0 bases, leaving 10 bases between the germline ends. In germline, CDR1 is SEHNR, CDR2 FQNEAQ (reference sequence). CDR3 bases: TGTGCCAGCAGCTCATTCAGGGGCTCCTACGAGCAGTACTTC. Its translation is CASSSFRGSYEQYF.

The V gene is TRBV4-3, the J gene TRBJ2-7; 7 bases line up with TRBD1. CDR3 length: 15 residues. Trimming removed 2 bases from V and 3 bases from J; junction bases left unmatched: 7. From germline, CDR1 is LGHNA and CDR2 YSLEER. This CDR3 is CASSQLQGIIYEQYF. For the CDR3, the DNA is TGCGCCAGCAGCCAACTACAGGGGATTATCTACGAGCAGTACTTC.

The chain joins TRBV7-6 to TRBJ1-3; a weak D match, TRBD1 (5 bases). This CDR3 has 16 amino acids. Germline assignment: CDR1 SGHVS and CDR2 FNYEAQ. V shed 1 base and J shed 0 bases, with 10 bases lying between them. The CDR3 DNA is TGTGCCAGCAGCTTAGGATCAGGGTTCTCTGGAAACACCATATATTTT. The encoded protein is CASSLGSGFSGNTIYF.

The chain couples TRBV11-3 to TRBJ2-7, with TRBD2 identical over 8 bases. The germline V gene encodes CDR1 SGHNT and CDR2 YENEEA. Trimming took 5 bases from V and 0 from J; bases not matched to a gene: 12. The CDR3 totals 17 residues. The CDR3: CASSAPRGGGSSYEQYF. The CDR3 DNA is TGTGCCAGCAGCGCACCCCGGGGCGGGGGGAGCTCCTACGAGCAGTACTTC.

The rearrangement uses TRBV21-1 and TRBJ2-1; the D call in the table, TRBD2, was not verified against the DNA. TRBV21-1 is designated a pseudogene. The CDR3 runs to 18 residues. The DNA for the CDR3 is TGTGCCAGCAGCAAAGTTCGCGCGGGGCCGGTTATATACAATGAGCAGTTCTTC. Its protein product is CASSKVRAGPVIYNEQFF.

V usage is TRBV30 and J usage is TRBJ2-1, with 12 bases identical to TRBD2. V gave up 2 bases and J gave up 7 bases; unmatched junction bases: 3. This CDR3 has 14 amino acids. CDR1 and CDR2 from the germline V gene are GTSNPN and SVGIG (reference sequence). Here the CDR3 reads CAWSPTSGGNEQFF. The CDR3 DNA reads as TGTGCCTGGAGTCCGACTAGCGGGGGAAATGAGCAGTTCTTC.

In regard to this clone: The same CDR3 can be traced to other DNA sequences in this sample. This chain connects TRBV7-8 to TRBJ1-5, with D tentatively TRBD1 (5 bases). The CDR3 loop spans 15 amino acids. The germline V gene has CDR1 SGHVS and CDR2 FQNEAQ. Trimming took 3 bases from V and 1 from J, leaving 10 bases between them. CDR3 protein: CASSLWGESNQPQHF. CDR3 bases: TGTGCCAGCAGCTTGTGGGGGGAAAGCAATCAGCCCCAGCATTTT.

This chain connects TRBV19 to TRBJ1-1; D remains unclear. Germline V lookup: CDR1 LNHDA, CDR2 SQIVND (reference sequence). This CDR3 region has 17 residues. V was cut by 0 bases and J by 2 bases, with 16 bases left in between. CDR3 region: CASSIDFGQAENTEAFF. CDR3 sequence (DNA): TGTGCCAGTAGTATAGATTTTGGGCAGGCAGAAAACACTGAAGCTTTCTTT.

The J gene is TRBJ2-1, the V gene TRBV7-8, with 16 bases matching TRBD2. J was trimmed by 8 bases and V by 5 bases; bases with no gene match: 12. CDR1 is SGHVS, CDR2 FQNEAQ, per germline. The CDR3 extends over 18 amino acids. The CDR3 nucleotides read TGTGCCAGCAGCCCGAACCCCGGGACTAGCGGGGGGGCAGATGAGCAGTTCTTC. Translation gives CASSPNPGTSGGADEQFF. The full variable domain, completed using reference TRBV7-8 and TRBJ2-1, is GAGVSQSPRYKVAKRGQDVALRCDPISGHVSLFWYQQALGQGPEFLTYFQNEAQLDKSGLPSDRFFAERPEGSVSTLKIQRTQQEDSAVYLCASSPNPGTSGGADEQFFGPGTRLTVL.

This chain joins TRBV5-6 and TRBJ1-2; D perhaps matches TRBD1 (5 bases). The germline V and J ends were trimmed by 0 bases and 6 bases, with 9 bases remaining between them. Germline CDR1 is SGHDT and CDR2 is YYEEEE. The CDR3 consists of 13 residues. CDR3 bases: TGTGCCAGCAGCTTGGCCTCAGGGAATGGCTACACCTTC. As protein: CASSLASGNGYTF.

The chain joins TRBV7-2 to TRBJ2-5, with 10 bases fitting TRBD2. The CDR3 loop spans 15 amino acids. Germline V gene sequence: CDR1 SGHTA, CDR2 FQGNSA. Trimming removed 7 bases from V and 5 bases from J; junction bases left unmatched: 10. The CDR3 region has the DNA TGTGCCAGCAACATAGCGGGGGGTAGTCGGGAGACCCAGTACTTC. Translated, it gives CASNIAGGSRETQYF.

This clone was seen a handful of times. The CDR3 loop reads CASSLVPLYGYTF. The CDR3 nucleotides read TGTGCCAGCAGCTTAGTACCCCTATATGGCTACACCTTC. The V call is TRBV7-6, the J call TRBJ1-2; D is uncertain. This CDR3 region has 13 residues. Trimming took 1 base from V and 5 from J, leaving 8 bases between them. Looked up from germline, CDR1 is SGHVS and CDR2 is FNYEAQ. The variable domain in full, with the rest retrieved from reference TRBV7-6 and TRBJ1-2, is GAGVSQSPRYKVTKRGQDVALRCDPISGHVSLYWYRQALGQGPEFLTYFNYEAQQDKSGLPNDRFSAERPEGSISTLTIQRTEQRDSAMYRCASSLVPLYGYTFGSGTRLTVV.

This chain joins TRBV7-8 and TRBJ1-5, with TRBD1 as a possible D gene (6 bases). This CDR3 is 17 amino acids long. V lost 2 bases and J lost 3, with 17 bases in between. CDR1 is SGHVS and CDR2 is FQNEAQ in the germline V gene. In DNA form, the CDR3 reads TGTGCCAGCAGCTTATGGAGACCCGGACAGACCAATCAGCCCCAGCATTTT. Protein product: CASSLWRPGQTNQPQHF.

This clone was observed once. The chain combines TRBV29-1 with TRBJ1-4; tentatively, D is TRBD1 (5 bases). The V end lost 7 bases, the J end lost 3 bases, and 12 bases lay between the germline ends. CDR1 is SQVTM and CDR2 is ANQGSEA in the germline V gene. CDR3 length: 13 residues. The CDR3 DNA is TGCAGCGCAGGGTTAGTTGCTAATGAAAAACTGTTTTTT. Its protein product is CSAGLVANEKLFF.

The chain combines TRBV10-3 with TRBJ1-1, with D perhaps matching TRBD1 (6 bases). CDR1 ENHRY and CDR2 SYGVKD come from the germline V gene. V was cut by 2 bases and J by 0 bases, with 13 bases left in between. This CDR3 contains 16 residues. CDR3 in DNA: TGTGCCATCAGTGAGGAGCGGGGGGCGGTGAACACTGAAGCTTTCTTT. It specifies CAISEERGAVNTEAFF.

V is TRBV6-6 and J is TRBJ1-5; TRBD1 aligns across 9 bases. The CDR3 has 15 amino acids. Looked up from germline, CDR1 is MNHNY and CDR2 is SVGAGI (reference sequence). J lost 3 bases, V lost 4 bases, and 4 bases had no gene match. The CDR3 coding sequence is TGTGCCAGCAGTTCGACAGGGGGAATCAATCAGCCCCAGCATTTT. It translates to CASSSTGGINQPQHF.

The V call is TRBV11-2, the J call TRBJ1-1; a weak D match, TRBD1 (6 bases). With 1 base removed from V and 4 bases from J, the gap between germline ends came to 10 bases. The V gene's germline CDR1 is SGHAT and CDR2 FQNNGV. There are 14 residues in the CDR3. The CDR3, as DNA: TGTGCCAGCAGCTTAGGGGGGCTGGGCACTGAAGCTTTCTTT. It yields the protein CASSLGGLGTEAFF.